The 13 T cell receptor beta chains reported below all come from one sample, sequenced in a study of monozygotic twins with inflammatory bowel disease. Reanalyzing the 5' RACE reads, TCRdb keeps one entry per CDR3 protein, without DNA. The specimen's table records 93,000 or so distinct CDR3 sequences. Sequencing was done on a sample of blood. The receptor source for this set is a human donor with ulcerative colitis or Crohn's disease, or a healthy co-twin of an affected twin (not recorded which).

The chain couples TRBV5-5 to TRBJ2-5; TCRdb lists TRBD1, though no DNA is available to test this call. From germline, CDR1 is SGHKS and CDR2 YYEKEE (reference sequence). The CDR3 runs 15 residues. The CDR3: CASSLGSGSAETQYF.

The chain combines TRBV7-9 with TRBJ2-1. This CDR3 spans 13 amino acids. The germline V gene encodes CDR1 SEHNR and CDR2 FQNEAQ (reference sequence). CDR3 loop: CASSKPDVNEQFF.

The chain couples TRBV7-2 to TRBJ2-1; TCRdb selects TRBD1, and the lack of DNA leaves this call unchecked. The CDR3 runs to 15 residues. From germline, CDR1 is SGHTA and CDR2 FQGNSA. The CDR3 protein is CASSSRWEAYNEQFF.

This CDR3 is CASSLSSKQETQYF. V usage is TRBV28 and J usage is TRBJ2-5. This CDR3 is built from 14 residues. Germline V gene lookup returns CDR1 MDHEN and CDR2 SYDVKM.

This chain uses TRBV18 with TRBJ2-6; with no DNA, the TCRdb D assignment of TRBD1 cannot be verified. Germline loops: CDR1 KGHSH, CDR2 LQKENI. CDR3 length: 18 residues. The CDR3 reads CASSPNPSGGPGANVLTF.

CDR3 residues: CAWRTAGQGGTEAFF. The rearrangement uses TRBV30 and TRBJ1-1; TCRdb returns TRBD1, unconfirmable since there is no DNA. Germline-derived CDR1 and CDR2 are GTSNPN and SVGIG (reference sequence). The CDR3 is 15 residues long.

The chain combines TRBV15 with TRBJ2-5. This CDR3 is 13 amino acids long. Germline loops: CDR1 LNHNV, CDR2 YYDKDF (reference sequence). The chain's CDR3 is CATSRELGETQYF.

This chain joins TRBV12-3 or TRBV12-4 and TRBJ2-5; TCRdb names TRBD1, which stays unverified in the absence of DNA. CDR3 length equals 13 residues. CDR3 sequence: CASSWDRRATQYF.

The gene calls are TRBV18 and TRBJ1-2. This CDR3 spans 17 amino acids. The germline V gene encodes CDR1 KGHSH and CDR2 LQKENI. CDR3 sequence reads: CASSPHAALGGVYGYTF.

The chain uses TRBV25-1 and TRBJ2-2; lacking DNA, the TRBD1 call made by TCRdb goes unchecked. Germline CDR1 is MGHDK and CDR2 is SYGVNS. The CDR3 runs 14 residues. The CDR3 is CASVGTPTPGELFF.

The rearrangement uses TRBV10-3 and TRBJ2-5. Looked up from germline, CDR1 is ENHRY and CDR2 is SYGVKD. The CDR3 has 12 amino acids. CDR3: CAISEGQETQYF.

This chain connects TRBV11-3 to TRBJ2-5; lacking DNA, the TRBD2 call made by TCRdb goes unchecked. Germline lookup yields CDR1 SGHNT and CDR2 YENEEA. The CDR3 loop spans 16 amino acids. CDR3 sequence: CASSLGVTSPRETQYF.

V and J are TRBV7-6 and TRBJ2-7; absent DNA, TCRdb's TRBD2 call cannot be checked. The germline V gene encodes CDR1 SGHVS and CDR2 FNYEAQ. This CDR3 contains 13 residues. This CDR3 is CASSPNPLYEQYF.